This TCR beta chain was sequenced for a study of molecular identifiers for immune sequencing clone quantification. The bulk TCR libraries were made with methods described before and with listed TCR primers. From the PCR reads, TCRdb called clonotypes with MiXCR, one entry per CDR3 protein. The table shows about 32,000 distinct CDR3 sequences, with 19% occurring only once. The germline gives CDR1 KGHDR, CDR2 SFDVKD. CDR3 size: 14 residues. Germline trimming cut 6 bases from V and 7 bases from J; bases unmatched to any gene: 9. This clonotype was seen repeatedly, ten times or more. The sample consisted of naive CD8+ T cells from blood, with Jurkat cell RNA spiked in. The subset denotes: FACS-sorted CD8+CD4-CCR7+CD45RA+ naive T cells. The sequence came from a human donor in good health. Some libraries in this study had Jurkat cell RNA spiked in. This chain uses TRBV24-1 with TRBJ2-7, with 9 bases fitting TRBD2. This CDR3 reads CATSSGRPAEEQYF. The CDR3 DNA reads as TGTGCCACCAGTAGCGGGAGGCCGGCGGAAGAGCAGTACTTC.